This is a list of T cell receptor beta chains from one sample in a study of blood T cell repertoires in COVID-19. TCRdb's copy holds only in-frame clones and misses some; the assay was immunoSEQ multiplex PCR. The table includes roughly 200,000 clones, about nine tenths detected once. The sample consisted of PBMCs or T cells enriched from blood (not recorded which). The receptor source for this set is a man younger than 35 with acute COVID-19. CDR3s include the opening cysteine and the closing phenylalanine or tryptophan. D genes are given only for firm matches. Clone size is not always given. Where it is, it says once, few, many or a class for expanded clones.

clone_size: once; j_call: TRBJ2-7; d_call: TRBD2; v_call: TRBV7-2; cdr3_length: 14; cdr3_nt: TGTGCCAGCGCGGGGGGGAGAAGCTCCTACGAGCAGTACTTC; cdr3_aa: CASAGGRSSYEQYF
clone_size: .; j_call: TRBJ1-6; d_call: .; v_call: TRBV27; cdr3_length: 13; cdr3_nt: TGTGCCAGCAGCCGAGAGTTTAATTCACCCCTCCACTTT; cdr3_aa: CASSREFNSPLHF
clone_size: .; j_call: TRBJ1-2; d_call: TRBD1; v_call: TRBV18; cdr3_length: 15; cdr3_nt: TGTGCCAGCTCACCATTGGACAGGGGCCGGCTTGGCTACACCTTC; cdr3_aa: CASSPLDRGRLGYTF
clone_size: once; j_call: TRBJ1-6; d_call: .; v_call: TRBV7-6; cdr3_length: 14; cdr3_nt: TGTGCCAGCAGCCCTACAGGAACCGGTTCACCCCTCCACTTT; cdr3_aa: CASSPTGTGSPLHF
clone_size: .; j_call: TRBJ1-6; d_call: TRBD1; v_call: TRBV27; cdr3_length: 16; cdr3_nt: TGTGCCAGCAGTCCCTGGGCAGGGGGATATAATTCACCCCTCCACTTT; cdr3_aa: CASSPWAGGYNSPLHF
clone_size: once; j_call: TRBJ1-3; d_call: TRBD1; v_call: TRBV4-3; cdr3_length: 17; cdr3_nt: TGCGCCAGCAGCCACGATCCGGGACAGGCTTATGGAAACACCATATATTTT; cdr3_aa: CASSHDPGQAYGNTIYF
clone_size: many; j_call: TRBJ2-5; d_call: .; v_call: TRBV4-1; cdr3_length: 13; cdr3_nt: TGCGCCAGCAGCCTCAGATCAAGAGAGACCCAGTACTTC; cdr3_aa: CASSLRSRETQYF
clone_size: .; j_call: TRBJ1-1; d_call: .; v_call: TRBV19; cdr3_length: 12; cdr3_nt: TGTGCCAGTAGTATTGGGGGGGATGAAGCTTTCTTT; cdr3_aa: CASSIGGDEAFF
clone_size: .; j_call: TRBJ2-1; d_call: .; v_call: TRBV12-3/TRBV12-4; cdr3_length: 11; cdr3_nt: TGTGCCAGCAGCCCCGACAATGAGCAGTTCTTC; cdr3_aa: CASSPDNEQFF
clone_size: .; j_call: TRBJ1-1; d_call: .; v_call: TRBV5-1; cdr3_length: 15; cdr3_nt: TGCGCCAGCAGGGAAGGGGCGACTCTAAACACTGAAGCTTTCTTT; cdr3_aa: CASREGATLNTEAFF
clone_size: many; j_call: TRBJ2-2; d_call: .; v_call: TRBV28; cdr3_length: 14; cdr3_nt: TGTGCCAGCTCCCCGGGGTTGAACACCGGGGAGCTGTTTTTT; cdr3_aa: CASSPGLNTGELFF
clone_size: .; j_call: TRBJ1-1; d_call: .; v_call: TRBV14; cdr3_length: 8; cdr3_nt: TGTGCCAGCAGGAGAGCTTTCTTT; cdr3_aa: CASRRAFF